One T cell receptor (beta chain) is described in this entry. Its antigen target is currently unknown. Base qualities are not recorded, but no much larger clone differs from it by a single base. Whole blood was collected in K2EDTA tubes by collaborating institutions according to the institutions' own protocols. Collaborator samples were shipped for TCRbeta analysis as frozen whole blood, isolated PBMCs, or DNA extracted from either sample type. TCRbeta CDR3 regions were amplified from genomic DNA using the immunoSEQ Assay, a bias-controlled multiplex PCR. On the study's bioinformatics: The number of nucleated cells in each sample was estimated from the amplification of reference gene primers within the assay. To quantify the absolute abundance of each unique TCRbeta CDR3 rearrangement, sequence reads were collapsed and filtered. For each sample, productive Simpson clonality was calculated as the square root of Simpson's diversity index over productive rearrangements. The source is immuneACCESS, and TCRdb retained only in-frame sequences with V and J called. Part of the clones is not carried over; for the studies checked, unresolved V genes explain less than half of this, and the remainder is unexplained. That table is the source of V, J and clone size, and D and trimming were worked out from the DNA. The table for this sample lists nearly 250,000 clones; approximately 82% of them were counted only once. The ten largest account for around 2% of the sample.

These data come from a study of blood T cell repertoires in COVID-19 (dated by TCRdb to 2018 to 2021). About the investigation overall: The collaborator samples originated in the United States, Italy and Spain and spanned the acute and convalescent phases of COVID-19. The material from the prospective study consisted of cDNA or gDNA derived from T cells, B-cell-depleted T cells, or PBMCs. Deeply sampled blood TCRbeta repertoires from subjects exposed to, actively infected with, or recovered from COVID-19 were included in the dataset. A freely available public database, intended as a resource for researchers studying the immune response to SARS-CoV-2, is where the repertoires were released. Samples were obtained from the ongoing ImmuneRACE study (first 160 participants) and from 950 to 1,500 subjects provided by 6 global collaborators. A de-identified subject ID, COVID-19 status, age in years and sex were almost always included in the sample metadata. Where HLA class I and class II types were available, the types were taken from metadata supplied by the sample provider, not from assay-based typing.

Overall results and qualifications from the work: How much clinical and demographic metadata was included differed by source and by participant, and the metadata was provided uncurated.

From the cysteine through the phenylalanine, the CDR3 covers 15 amino acids. Only the CDR3 DNA stays, 45 bases, in frame from base 1. CDR1 and CDR2 were assigned from the germline V gene as SGHTS and YDEGEE. Trimming at the junction amounts to 2 bases on V and 2 bases on J, and the germline ends lie 11 bases apart. The sequenced sample was peripheral blood. This receptor was obtained from an elderly woman with acute or convalescent COVID-19. The chain uses TRBV5-8 and TRBJ2-1, and possibly TRBD1, on 6 matching bases. The CDR3 is CASSFRDTAYNEQFF. The nucleotides read TGTGCCAGCAGCTTTAGGGACACCGCCTACAATGAGCAGTTCTTC.